The clone carrying this T cell receptor beta chain was observed once. What it binds is not known. These data come from a study of STAT5B mutations in CD4+ large granular lymphocyte leukemia. Findings and limits, study-wide: Higher CD4+ than CD8+ T-LGLL clonality might reflect small sample size.

Trimming removed 0 bases from V and 1 base from J, with 14 bases in between. The germline gives CDR1 PRHDT, CDR2 FYEKMQ (reference sequence). This CDR3 region has 17 residues. The assay was immunoSEQ multiplex PCR, and TCRdb's table has in-frame clones only and misses some. Of about 30,000 clones listed, under 85% are singletons. Material: CD4+ T cells from blood buffy coats. V usage is TRBV13 and J usage is TRBJ2-3; D gene ambiguous. This sequence was found in a human donor in good health. The CDR3 DNA reads TGTGCCAGCAGCTTAGGCCAACGTACAAAGGGCACAGATACGCAGTATTTT. Translated, it gives CASSLGQRTKGTDTQYF.